These T cell receptor beta chains were read from a single sample in a study of T cells after posttransplantation cyclophosphamide. Sequencing was performed with immunoSEQ multiplex PCR; in TCRdb, only in-frame clones are kept and a portion is missing. There are tens of thousands of clones in the sample, none observed a single time. The sequencing sample was made of PBMCs. The receptors derive from a man between 45 and 60 years old in good health, CMV-negative, and a related stem cell transplant donor. Each CDR3 is given with its conserved first and last residue. D genes are given only for firm matches. A clone size is listed for some rows: how often the clone was seen (once, few, many), or a class if it is expanded.

cdr3_length: 20
clone_size: many
v_call: TRBV6-7
j_call: TRBJ1-5
d_call: TRBD1
cdr3_aa: CASSSIRQGHYQYSNQPQHF
cdr3_nt: TGTGCCAGCAGTTCGATTCGACAGGGACACTACCAATATAGCAATCAGCCCCAGCATTTT

cdr3_length: 14
clone_size: many
v_call: TRBV5-1
j_call: TRBJ1-1
d_call: TRBD1
cdr3_aa: CASSQNDRAGVAFF
cdr3_nt: TGCGCCAGCAGCCAAAATGACAGGGCCGGAGTAGCTTTCTTT

cdr3_length: 16
clone_size: many
v_call: TRBV19
j_call: TRBJ1-5
d_call: TRBD1
cdr3_aa: CASSPQGQGLGQPQHF
cdr3_nt: TGTGCCAGTAGTCCCCAGGGACAGGGTTTAGGTCAGCCCCAGCATTTT

cdr3_length: 15
clone_size: many
v_call: TRBV19
j_call: TRBJ2-7
d_call: NA
cdr3_aa: CASSIDPRSSYEQYF
cdr3_nt: TGTGCCAGTAGTATAGATCCTAGGAGCTCCTACGAGCAGTACTTC

cdr3_length: 10
clone_size: few
v_call: TRBV29-1
j_call: TRBJ2-3
d_call: NA
cdr3_aa: CSGSIDTQYF
cdr3_nt: TGCAGCGGCAGTATCGATACGCAGTATTTT

cdr3_length: 17
clone_size: NA
v_call: TRBV21-1
j_call: TRBJ2-1
d_call: NA
cdr3_aa: CASSKTPQGLASNEQFF
cdr3_nt: TGTGCCAGCAGCAAGACTCCTCAGGGCTTGGCCAGCAATGAGCAGTTCTTC

cdr3_length: 16
clone_size: many
v_call: TRBV27
j_call: TRBJ2-1
d_call: TRBD1
cdr3_aa: CASSRQGAGSYNEQFF
cdr3_nt: TGTGCCAGCAGTCGACAGGGGGCCGGCTCCTACAATGAGCAGTTCTTC

cdr3_length: 14
clone_size: few
v_call: TRBV2
j_call: TRBJ2-3
d_call: NA
cdr3_aa: CASVWQGSTDTQYF
cdr3_nt: TGTGCCAGCGTGTGGCAGGGGTCCACAGATACGCAGTATTTT

cdr3_length: 13
clone_size: many
v_call: TRBV2
j_call: TRBJ1-1
d_call: NA
cdr3_aa: CASKVDWNTEAFF
cdr3_nt: TGTGCCAGCAAGGTTGACTGGAACACTGAAGCTTTCTTT

cdr3_length: 13
clone_size: many
v_call: TRBV5-1
j_call: TRBJ2-3
d_call: TRBD1
cdr3_aa: CASSSTGEDTQYF
cdr3_nt: TGCGCCAGCAGCTCGACAGGGGAGGATACGCAGTATTTT

cdr3_length: 17
clone_size: many
v_call: TRBV7-6
j_call: TRBJ2-1
d_call: TRBD2
cdr3_aa: CASSRTPGLAGYNEQFF
cdr3_nt: TGTGCCAGCAGCAGAACTCCGGGACTAGCGGGTTACAATGAGCAGTTCTTC

cdr3_length: 16
clone_size: many
v_call: TRBV11-2
j_call: TRBJ2-3
d_call: NA
cdr3_aa: CASSLGAGPETDTQYF
cdr3_nt: TGTGCCAGCAGCTTAGGGGCAGGGCCGGAGACAGATACGCAGTATTTT

cdr3_length: 16
clone_size: many
v_call: TRBV7-2
j_call: TRBJ2-1
d_call: TRBD2
cdr3_aa: CASSPQGAGGRNEQFF
cdr3_nt: TGTGCCAGCAGCCCTCAAGGGGCGGGGGGGCGGAATGAGCAGTTCTTC

cdr3_length: 16
clone_size: many
v_call: TRBV4-1
j_call: TRBJ2-2
d_call: NA
cdr3_aa: CASSQDMRGWFGELFF
cdr3_nt: TGCGCCAGCAGCCAAGATATGAGGGGGTGGTTCGGGGAGCTGTTTTTT

cdr3_length: 13
clone_size: many
v_call: TRBV13
j_call: TRBJ2-7
d_call: NA
cdr3_aa: CASSLGRDYEQYF
cdr3_nt: TGTGCCAGCAGCTTAGGCCGAGACTACGAGCAGTACTTC

cdr3_length: 12
clone_size: many
v_call: TRBV10-1
j_call: TRBJ1-5
d_call: NA
cdr3_aa: CASSHSNQPQHF
cdr3_nt: TGCGCCAGCAGTCATAGCAATCAGCCCCAGCATTTT

cdr3_length: 15
clone_size: many
v_call: TRBV18
j_call: TRBJ1-1
d_call: NA
cdr3_aa: CASSPPAAVNTEAFF
cdr3_nt: TGTGCCAGCTCACCACCCGCCGCGGTGAACACTGAAGCTTTCTTT

cdr3_length: 14
clone_size: many
v_call: TRBV29-1
j_call: TRBJ2-1
d_call: NA
cdr3_aa: CSVEETEYLGGQFF
cdr3_nt: TGCAGCGTTGAAGAGACGGAATACCTGGGGGGGCAGTTCTTC

cdr3_length: 17
clone_size: many
v_call: TRBV4-2
j_call: TRBJ1-2
d_call: NA
cdr3_aa: CASSPPFPDTPSYGYTF
cdr3_nt: TGTGCCAGCAGCCCCCCCTTCCCGGACACCCCTTCCTATGGCTACACCTTC

cdr3_length: 11
clone_size: many
v_call: TRBV5-6
j_call: TRBJ1-1
d_call: NA
cdr3_aa: CASSLGLEAFF
cdr3_nt: TGTGCCAGCAGCTTGGGGCTGGAAGCTTTCTTT

cdr3_length: 12
clone_size: NA
v_call: TRBV18
j_call: TRBJ2-1
d_call: TRBD2
cdr3_aa: CASSTGGGEQFF
cdr3_nt: TGTGCCAGCTCGACGGGGGGGGGTGAGCAGTTCTTC

cdr3_length: 12
clone_size: few
v_call: TRBV29-1
j_call: TRBJ2-1
d_call: NA
cdr3_aa: CSVNAGSDEQFF
cdr3_nt: TGCAGCGTCAATGCAGGATCGGATGAGCAGTTCTTC

cdr3_length: 13
clone_size: many
v_call: TRBV11-2
j_call: TRBJ1-2
d_call: TRBD1
cdr3_aa: CASSPGQDYGYTF
cdr3_nt: TGTGCCAGCAGCCCGGGACAGGACTATGGCTACACCTTC

cdr3_length: 15
clone_size: few
v_call: TRBV30
j_call: TRBJ2-3
d_call: NA
cdr3_aa: CAWSRGALNTDTQYF
cdr3_nt: TGTGCCTGGAGTCGGGGAGCCCTGAACACAGATACGCAGTATTTT